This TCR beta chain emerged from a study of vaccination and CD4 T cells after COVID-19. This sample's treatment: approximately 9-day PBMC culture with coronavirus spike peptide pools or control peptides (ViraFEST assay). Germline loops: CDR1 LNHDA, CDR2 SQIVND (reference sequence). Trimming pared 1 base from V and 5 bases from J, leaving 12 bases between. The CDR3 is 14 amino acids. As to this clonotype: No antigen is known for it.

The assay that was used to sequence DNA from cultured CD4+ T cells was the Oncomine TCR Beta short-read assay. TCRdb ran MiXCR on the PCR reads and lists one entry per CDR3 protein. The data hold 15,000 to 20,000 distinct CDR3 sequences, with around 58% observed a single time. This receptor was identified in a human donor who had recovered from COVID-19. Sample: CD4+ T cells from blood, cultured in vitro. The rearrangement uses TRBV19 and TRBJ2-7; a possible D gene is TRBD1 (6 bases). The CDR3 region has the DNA TGTGCCAGTAGTATAGCAGGACAGCGAAACGAGCAGTACTTC. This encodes CASSIAGQRNEQYF.